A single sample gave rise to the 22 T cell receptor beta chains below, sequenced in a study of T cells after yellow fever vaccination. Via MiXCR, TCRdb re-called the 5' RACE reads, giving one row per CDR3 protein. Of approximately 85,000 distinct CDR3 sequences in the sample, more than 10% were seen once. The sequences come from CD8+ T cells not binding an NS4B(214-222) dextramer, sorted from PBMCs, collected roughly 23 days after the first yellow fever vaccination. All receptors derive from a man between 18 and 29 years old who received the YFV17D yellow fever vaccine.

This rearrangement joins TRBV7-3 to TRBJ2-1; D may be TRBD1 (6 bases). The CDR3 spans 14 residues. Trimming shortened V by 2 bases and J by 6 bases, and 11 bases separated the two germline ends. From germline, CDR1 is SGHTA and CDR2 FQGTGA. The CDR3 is CASSLEDRLNEQFF. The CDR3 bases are TGTGCCAGCAGCTTAGAGGACAGACTCAATGAGCAGTTCTTC.

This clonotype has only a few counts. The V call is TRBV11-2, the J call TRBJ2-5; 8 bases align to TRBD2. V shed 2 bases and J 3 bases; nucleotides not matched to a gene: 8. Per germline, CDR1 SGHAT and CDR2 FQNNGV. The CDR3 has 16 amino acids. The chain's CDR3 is CASSLPLSGGEETQYF. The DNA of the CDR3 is TGTGCCAGCAGCTTACCCCTAAGCGGGGGAGAAGAGACCCAGTACTTC.

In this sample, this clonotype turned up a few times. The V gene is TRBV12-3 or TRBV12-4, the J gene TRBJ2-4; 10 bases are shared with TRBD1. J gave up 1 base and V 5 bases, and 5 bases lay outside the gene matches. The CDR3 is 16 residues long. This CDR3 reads CASSPGQGEAKNIQYF. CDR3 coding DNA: TGTGCCAGCAGTCCAGGACAGGGGGAGGCCAAAAACATTCAGTACTTC.

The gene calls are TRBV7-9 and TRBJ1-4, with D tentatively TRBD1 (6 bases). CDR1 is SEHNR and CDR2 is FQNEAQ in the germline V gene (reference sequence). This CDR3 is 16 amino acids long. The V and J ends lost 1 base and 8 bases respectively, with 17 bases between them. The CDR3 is CASSLETGTSKEKLFF. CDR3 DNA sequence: TGTGCCAGCAGCTTAGAAACAGGGACGTCGAAGGAAAAACTGTTTTTT.

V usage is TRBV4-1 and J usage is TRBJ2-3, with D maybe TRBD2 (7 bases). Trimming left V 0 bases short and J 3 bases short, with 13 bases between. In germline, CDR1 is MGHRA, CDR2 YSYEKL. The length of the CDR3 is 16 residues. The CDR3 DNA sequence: TGCGCCAGCAGCCAAGACGGGGGGCAAGGGACAGATACGCAGTATTTT. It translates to CASSQDGGQGTDTQYF.

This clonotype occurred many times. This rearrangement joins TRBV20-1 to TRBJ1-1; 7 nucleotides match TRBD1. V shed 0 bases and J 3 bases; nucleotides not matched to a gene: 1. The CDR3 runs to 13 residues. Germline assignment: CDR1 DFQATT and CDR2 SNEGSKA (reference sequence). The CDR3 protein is CSAREQGDTEAFF. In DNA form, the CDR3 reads TGCAGTGCTAGAGAGCAGGGGGACACTGAAGCTTTCTTT.

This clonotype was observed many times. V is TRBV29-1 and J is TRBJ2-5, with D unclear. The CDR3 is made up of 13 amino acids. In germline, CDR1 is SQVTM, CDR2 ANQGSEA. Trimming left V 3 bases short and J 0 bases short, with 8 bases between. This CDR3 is CSVDGQHQETQYF. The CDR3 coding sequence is TGCAGCGTTGATGGCCAGCACCAAGAGACCCAGTACTTC.

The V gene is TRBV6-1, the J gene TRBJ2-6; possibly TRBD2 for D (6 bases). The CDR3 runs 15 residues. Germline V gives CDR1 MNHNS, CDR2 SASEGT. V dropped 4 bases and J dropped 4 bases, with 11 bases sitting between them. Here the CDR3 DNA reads TGTGCCAGCAGTGCCGGCGGGGTAGGGGCCAACGTCCTGACTTTC. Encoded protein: CASSAGGVGANVLTF.

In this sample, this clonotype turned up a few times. CDR3 sequence: CASSSILAGGANTGELFF. DNA of the CDR3: TGTGCCAGCAGCTCCATACTAGCGGGGGGCGCGAACACCGGGGAGCTGTTTTTT. V is TRBV7-6 and J is TRBJ2-2; 12 bases are shared with TRBD2. Trimming at V came to 4 bases and at J to 0 bases, leaving 6 bases not matched to a gene. Germline CDR1 reads SGHVS; CDR2 reads FNYEAQ. The CDR3 length is 18 residues.

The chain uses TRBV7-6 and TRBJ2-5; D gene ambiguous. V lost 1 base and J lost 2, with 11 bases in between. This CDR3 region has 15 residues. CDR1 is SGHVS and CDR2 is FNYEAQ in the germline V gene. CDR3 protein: CASSLGGRQQETQYF. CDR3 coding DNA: TGTGCCAGCAGCTTAGGAGGCAGACAACAAGAGACCCAGTACTTC.

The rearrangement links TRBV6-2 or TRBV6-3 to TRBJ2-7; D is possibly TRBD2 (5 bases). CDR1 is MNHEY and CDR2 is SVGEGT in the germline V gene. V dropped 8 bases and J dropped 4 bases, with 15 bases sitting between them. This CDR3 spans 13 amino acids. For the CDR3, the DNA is TGTGCCAGCCAGGTACTAGACGGGTACGAGCAGTACTTC. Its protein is CASQVLDGYEQYF.

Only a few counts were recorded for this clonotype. CDR3 residues: CASSWASGPDTQYF. The CDR3 bases are TGTGCCAGCAGTTGGGCTAGCGGGCCGGATACGCAGTATTTT. The chain has TRBV6-5 and TRBJ2-3, with 8 nucleotides matching TRBD2. Germline V gene sequence: CDR1 MNHEY, CDR2 SVGAGI. The CDR3 runs 14 residues. V shed 4 bases and J 6 bases; nucleotides not matched to a gene: 6.

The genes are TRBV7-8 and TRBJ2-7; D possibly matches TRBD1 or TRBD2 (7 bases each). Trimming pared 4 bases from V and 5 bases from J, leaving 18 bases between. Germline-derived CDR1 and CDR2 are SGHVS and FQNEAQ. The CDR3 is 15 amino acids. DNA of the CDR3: TGTGCCAGCAGCTCGGAGTACGCAGGGGGGGACGAGCAGTACTTC. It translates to CASSSEYAGGDEQYF.

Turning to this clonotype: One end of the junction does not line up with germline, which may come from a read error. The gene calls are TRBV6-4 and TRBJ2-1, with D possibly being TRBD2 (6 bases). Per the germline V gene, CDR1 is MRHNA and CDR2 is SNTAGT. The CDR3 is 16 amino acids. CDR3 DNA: TGTGCCAGCAGCGACTCGGGGGAGTTTGGGAACAATGAGCAGTTCTTC. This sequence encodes CASSDSGEFGNNEQFF.

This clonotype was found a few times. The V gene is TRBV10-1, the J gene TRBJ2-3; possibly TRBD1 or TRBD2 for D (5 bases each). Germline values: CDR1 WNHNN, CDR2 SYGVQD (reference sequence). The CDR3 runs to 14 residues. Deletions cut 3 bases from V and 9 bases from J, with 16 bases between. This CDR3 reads CASSDGTPLSTQYF. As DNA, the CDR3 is TGCGCCAGCAGTGATGGGACCCCTCTCTCCACGCAGTATTTT.

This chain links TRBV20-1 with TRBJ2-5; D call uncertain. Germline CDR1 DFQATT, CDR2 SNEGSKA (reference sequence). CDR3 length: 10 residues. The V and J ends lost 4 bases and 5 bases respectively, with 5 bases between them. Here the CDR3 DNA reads TGCAGTGCTACTCGGGAGACCCAGTACTTC. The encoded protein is CSATRETQYF.

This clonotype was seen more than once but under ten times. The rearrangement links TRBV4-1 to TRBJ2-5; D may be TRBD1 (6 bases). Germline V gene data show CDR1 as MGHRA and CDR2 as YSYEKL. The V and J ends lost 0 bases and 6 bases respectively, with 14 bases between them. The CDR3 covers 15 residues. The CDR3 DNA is TGCGCCAGCAGCCAAGAAGCCCAGGGGCGGAAGACCCAGTACTTC. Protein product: CASSQEAQGRKTQYF.

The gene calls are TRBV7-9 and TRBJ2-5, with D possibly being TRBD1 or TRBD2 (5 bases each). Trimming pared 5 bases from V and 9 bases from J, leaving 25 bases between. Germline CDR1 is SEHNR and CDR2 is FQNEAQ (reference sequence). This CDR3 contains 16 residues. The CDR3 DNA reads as TGTGCCAGCAGCCCGACTGTATTCGGGGCCGGGGCGGCCCAGTACTTC. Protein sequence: CASSPTVFGAGAAQYF. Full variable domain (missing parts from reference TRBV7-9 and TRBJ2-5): DTGVSQNPRHKITKRGQNVTFRCDPISEHNRLYWYRQTLGQGPEFLTYFQNEAQLEKSRLLSDRFSAERPKGSFSTLEIQRTEQGDSAMYLCASSPTVFGAGAAQYFGPGTRLLVL.

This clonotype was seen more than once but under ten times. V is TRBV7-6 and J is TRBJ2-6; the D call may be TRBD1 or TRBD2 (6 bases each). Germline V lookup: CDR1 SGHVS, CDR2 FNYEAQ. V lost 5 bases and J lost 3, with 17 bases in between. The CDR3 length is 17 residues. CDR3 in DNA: TGTGCCAGCAGCCCACAGGGAGGTGGAGGTGGGGCCAACGTCCTGACTTTC. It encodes CASSPQGGGGGANVLTF.

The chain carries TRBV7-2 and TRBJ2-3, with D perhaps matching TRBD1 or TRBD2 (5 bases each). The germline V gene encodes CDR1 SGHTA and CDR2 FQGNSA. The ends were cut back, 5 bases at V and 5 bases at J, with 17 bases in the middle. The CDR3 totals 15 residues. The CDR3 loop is CASSQGVTPKDTQYF. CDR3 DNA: TGTGCCAGCAGCCAGGGAGTGACACCGAAAGATACGCAGTATTTT.

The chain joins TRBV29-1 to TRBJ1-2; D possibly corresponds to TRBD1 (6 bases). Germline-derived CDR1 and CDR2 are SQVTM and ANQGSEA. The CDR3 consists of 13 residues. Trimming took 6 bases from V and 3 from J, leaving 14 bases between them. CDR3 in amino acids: CSVPRGQDYGYTF. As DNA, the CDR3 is TGCAGCGTCCCTAGGGGACAAGACTATGGCTACACCTTC.

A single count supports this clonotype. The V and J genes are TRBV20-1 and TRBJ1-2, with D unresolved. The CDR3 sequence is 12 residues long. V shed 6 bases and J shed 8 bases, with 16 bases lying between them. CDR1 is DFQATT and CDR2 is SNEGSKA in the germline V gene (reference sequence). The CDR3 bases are TGCAGTGCCTTTGGGTTAGGCGACGGCTACACCTTC. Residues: CSAFGLGDGYTF.